Listed here are 18 T cell receptor beta chains from one sample, sequenced in a study of vaccination effects on CD4 cells after COVID-19. Expansion of antigen-specific CD4+ T cells with viral peptide pools was carried out by the ViraFEST assay before sequencing. Culture lasted roughly eleven days before CD4+ T cell isolation. Confirmation by PCR established that the person had SARS-CoV-2 infection between March and December 2020. Their target antigens are unknown. This table comes from immunoSEQ multiplex PCR, and its TCRdb copy is limited to in-frame clones, with some not included. The data contain around 37,000 clones, 73% of them seen just once; the ten biggest clones take up 30% to 40%. The source was CD4+ T cells from PBMCs cultured with a peptide pool, collected before COVID-19 vaccination. The receptor source for this set is a human donor who had a prior SARS-CoV-2 infection.

The rearrangement uses TRBV27 and TRBJ1-4; tentative D call: TRBD1 (5 bases). Trimming took 11 bases from V and 2 from J, leaving 24 bases between them. Germline values: CDR1 MNHEY, CDR2 SMNVEV (reference sequence). The CDR3 length is 17 residues. The CDR3 DNA reads as TGTGCCCCCACGAGGCAGGGTAGGATAACGACTAATGAAAAACTGTTTTTT. It encodes CAPTRQGRITTNEKLFF.

The V call is TRBV5-1, the J call TRBJ1-4; 8 bases agree with TRBD1. V was pared by 6 bases and J by 8 bases, with 6 bases of the junction left unmatched. There are 13 residues in the CDR3. Germline CDR1 SGHRS, CDR2 YFSETQ. The chain's CDR3 is CASKETGVEKLFF. DNA of the CDR3: TGCGCCAGCAAGGAGACAGGGGTCGAAAAACTGTTTTTT.

The chain recombines TRBV16 with TRBJ2-5; D gene unclear. The CDR3 consists of 12 residues. CDR1 KGHSY and CDR2 FQNENV come from the germline V gene. The V end was cut by 0 bases, the J end by 5 bases, with 4 bases between. CDR3 in DNA: TGTGCCAGCAGCCAATCGGGGGAGACCCAGTACTTC. Residues: CASSQSGETQYF.

V gene TRBV7-2 combines with J gene TRBJ2-7, with TRBD2 matching over 7 bases. The CDR3 consists of 15 residues. Trimming removed 7 bases from V and 0 bases from J; junction bases left unmatched: 9. Germline CDR1 is SGHTA and CDR2 is FQGNSA. For the CDR3, the DNA is TGTGCCAGCACTGCCAGAGGCGGGGGCTCCTACGAGCAGTACTTC. Amino acid sequence: CASTARGGGSYEQYF.

This rearrangement joins TRBV2 to TRBJ2-3; no clear D. This CDR3 has 15 amino acids. V lost 4 bases and J 1 base, leaving 12 bases between the germline ends. The germline V gene has CDR1 SNHLY and CDR2 FYNNEI. CDR3 sequence: CASSVGPPGTDTQYF. The CDR3 DNA reads as TGTGCCAGCAGTGTTGGCCCTCCTGGCACAGATACGCAGTATTTT.

This sequence joins TRBV6-5 and TRBJ2-7; possibly TRBD1 for D (6 bases). This CDR3 has 15 residues. The V and J ends lost 2 bases and 0 bases respectively, with 11 bases between them. Germline V CDR1 and CDR2: MNHEY, SVGAGI. CDR3 region: CASSYVGQSSYEQYF. CDR3 bases: TGTGCCAGCAGTTACGTCGGACAGAGCTCCTACGAGCAGTACTTC.

This clone ranks as medium-sized (0.01 to 0.1%). J is TRBJ2-1 and V is TRBV3-1 (or the pseudogene TRBV3-2), with 10 bases lining up with TRBD2. CDR3 size: 14 residues. Germline V gene lookup returns CDR1 LGHDT and CDR2 YNNKEL (reference sequence). Losses at the gene ends were 10 bases for V and 12 bases for J; bases not matched to a gene: 15. Written as DNA, the CDR3 is TGTGCCACCAATCCAGGAGTGAGCGGGAGGGGGCAGTTCTTC. Amino acids: CATNPGVSGRGQFF.

The chain has TRBV12-3 or TRBV12-4 and TRBJ2-7; no clear D gene. V lost 5 bases and J 6 bases, leaving 11 bases between the germline ends. CDR3 length: 12 amino acids. The CDR3 nucleotides are TGTGCCAGCAGTCCATTCTTCGGCGAGCAGTACTTC. This codes for CASSPFFGEQYF.

The CDR3 DNA is TGTGCCAGCAGCTTGAGGGAGTCCTACAATGAGCAGTTCTTC. Translation: CASSLRESYNEQFF. V usage is TRBV5-5 and J usage is TRBJ2-1, with TRBD2 as a possible D gene (5 bases). This CDR3 comprises 14 residues. V was clipped by 1 base and J by 1 base, with 6 bases between them. Germline assignment: CDR1 SGHKS and CDR2 YYEKEE (reference sequence).

The CDR3 protein is CASSLDRNTEAFF. Written as DNA, the CDR3 is TGTGCCAGCAGCTTGGACAGGAACACTGAAGCTTTCTTT. The rearrangement joins TRBV5-4 to TRBJ1-1; D gene uncertain. The germline CDR1 and CDR2 sequences are SGHNT and YYREEE (reference sequence). CDR3 size: 13 residues. V dropped 0 bases and J dropped 1 base, with 4 bases sitting between them.

The chain combines TRBV6-2 or TRBV6-3 with TRBJ2-7; 13 bases are shared with TRBD2. The CDR3 totals 16 residues. The junction had 14 bases not matched to a gene; V was cut back by 4 bases and J by 11 bases. In germline, CDR1 is MNHEY, CDR2 SVGEGT. The CDR3, as DNA: TGTGCCAGCAGTTCCGGACTAGCGGGAGATTCACAGAGAAAGTACTTC. Its translation: CASSSGLAGDSQRKYF.

The rearrangement joins TRBV5-1 to TRBJ2-1; maybe TRBD2 (6 bases). Germline assignment: CDR1 SGHRS and CDR2 YFSETQ. V lost 3 bases, J lost 10 bases, and 17 bases lay in between. This CDR3 contains 14 residues. The DNA for the CDR3 is TGCGCCAGCAGCTCGGGGGACTTACGGGGCGAGCAGTTCTTC. Residues: CASSSGDLRGEQFF.

V is TRBV5-1 and J is TRBJ1-2; the D is unclear. The germline V and J ends were trimmed by 2 bases and 3 bases, with 8 bases remaining between them. This CDR3 spans 13 amino acids. Germline V lookup: CDR1 SGHRS, CDR2 YFSETQ. CDR3 protein: CASSFTQDYGYTF. The CDR3 DNA is TGCGCCAGCAGCTTTACGCAGGACTATGGCTACACCTTC.

This clone came up once. V gene TRBV11-2 combines with J gene TRBJ2-1; D is undetermined. CDR1 and CDR2 (germline): SGHAT, FQNNGV. Trimming cost V 5 bases and J 7 bases, with 6 bases left between them. The CDR3 consists of 11 residues. CDR3 sequence: CASSQRNEQFF. CDR3 bases: TGTGCCAGCAGCCAGAGAAATGAGCAGTTCTTC. Looking up the rest from reference TRBV11-2 and TRBJ2-1 gives the full variable domain: EAGVAQSPRYKIIEKRQSVAFWCNPISGHATLYWYQQILGQGPKLLIQFQNNGVVDDSQLPKDRFSAERLKGVDSTLKIQPAKLEDSAVYLCASSQRNEQFFGPGTRLTVL.

The rearrangement links TRBV2 to TRBJ2-5, with D unresolved. The germline gives CDR1 SNHLY, CDR2 FYNNEI. Deletions cut 4 bases from V and 1 base from J, with 10 bases between. The CDR3 totals 14 residues. The CDR3 loop is CASSVWGSQETQYF. CDR3 in DNA: TGTGCCAGCAGTGTTTGGGGAAGCCAAGAGACCCAGTACTTC.

The chain uses TRBV3-1 (or the pseudogene TRBV3-2) and TRBJ1-1, with D perhaps TRBD1 (6 bases). Germline V gives CDR1 LGHDT, CDR2 YNNKEL (reference sequence). Trimming took 1 base from V and 0 from J, leaving 9 bases between them. The CDR3 spans 15 residues. As DNA, the CDR3 is TGTGCCAGCAGCCAAGTTAACAGGGTGAACACTGAAGCTTTCTTT. It yields the protein CASSQVNRVNTEAFF.

The chain joins TRBV11-3 to TRBJ2-7, with D maybe TRBD1 (6 bases). This CDR3 has 16 amino acids. Germline CDR1 SGHNT, CDR2 YENEEA. V was trimmed by 0 bases and J by 1 base, leaving 13 bases between them. The CDR3 spells CASSLDPRQGSYEQYF. The DNA for the CDR3 is TGTGCCAGCAGCTTAGATCCACGCCAGGGGTCCTACGAGCAGTACTTC.

The J gene is TRBJ2-3, the V gene TRBV18; 14 nucleotides match TRBD2. This CDR3 contains 17 residues. Germline V gene data show CDR1 as KGHSH and CDR2 as LQKENI. After removal of 2 bases from V and 6 bases from J, the junction contained 7 bases not matched to a gene. Here the CDR3 DNA reads TGTGCCAGCTCACCAAGGGGGACTAGCGGGAGTACGGATACGCAGTATTTT. Protein sequence: CASSPRGTSGSTDTQYF. Based on the CDR3 plus reference TRBV18 and TRBJ2-3, the full variable domain is NAGVMQNPRHLVRRRGQEARLRCSPMKGHSHVYWYRQLPEEGLKFMVYLQKENIIDESGMPKERFSAEFPKEGPSILRIQQVVRGDSAAYFCASSPRGTSGSTDTQYFGPGTRLTVL.